Presented here are 17 T cell receptor beta chains from one specimen sequenced in a study of T cell changes during pregnancy in multiple sclerosis. TCRdb's copy holds only in-frame clones and misses some; the assay was immunoSEQ multiplex PCR. Of some 100,000 clones listed, approximately 92% are singletons. The sequencing here drew on peripheral blood, taken in the second trimester of pregnancy. Receptor source: a female donor with multiple sclerosis, enrolled in a pregnancy study.

This chain connects TRBV14 to TRBJ2-3; 7 bases fit TRBD2. Germline trimming cut 3 bases from V and 4 bases from J; bases unmatched to any gene: 10. Germline CDR1 and CDR2: SGHDN and FVKESK. The CDR3 length is 16 residues. CDR3 nucleotides: TGTGCCAGCAGCCAGGGGGGGTCCTACATCGCAGATACGCAGTATTTT. Protein sequence: CASSQGGSYIADTQYF.

The CDR3 sequence: CASSCGTGGFYEQYF. In DNA, the CDR3 is TGTGCCAGCAGCTGCGGGACAGGGGGTTTCTACGAGCAGTACTTC. The chain joins TRBV11-3 to TRBJ2-7; 11 positions match TRBD1. The CDR3 runs to 15 residues. V gave up 4 bases and J gave up 3 bases; unmatched junction bases: 5. Germline assignment: CDR1 SGHNT and CDR2 YENEEA.

The table lists this clone with a count of one. The chain has TRBV10-3 and TRBJ2-1, with D tentatively TRBD1 (6 bases). The ends were cut back, 10 bases at V and 0 bases at J, with 13 bases in the middle. There are 14 residues in the CDR3. Germline assignment: CDR1 ENHRY and CDR2 SYGVKD. CDR3: CATKTGDSYNEQFF. The CDR3 region has the DNA TGTGCCACAAAGACAGGCGACTCCTACAATGAGCAGTTCTTC.

V usage is TRBV10-2 and J usage is TRBJ2-3; a weak D match, TRBD1 (6 bases). The germline V gene encodes CDR1 WSHSY and CDR2 SAAADI. There are 15 residues in the CDR3. The V gene lost 3 bases and the J gene lost 0 bases, with 10 bases spanning the gap. The CDR3 protein is CASSEPGHSTDTQYF. CDR3 nucleotide sequence: TGCGCCAGCAGTGAACCGGGACACAGCACAGATACGCAGTATTTT.

The chain is built from TRBV6-6 and TRBJ2-3; the D is unclear. Per germline, CDR1 MNHNY and CDR2 SVGAGI (reference sequence). This CDR3 has 12 amino acids. V lost 2 bases, J lost 5 bases, and 5 bases lay in between. The CDR3 is CASSYLGDTQYF. CDR3 sequence (DNA): TGTGCCAGCAGTTACCTAGGAGATACGCAGTATTTT.

To note about this clone: One end of the junction varies from germline; a read error may be responsible. The chain recombines TRBV4-1 with TRBJ2-7, with 12 bases that match TRBD2. The germline gives CDR1 MGHRA, CDR2 YSYEKL. This CDR3 region has 14 residues. The CDR3 nucleotides are TGCGCCAGCAGCGGACTAGCGGGGCCCTACGGGCAGTACTTC. This codes for CASSGLAGPYGQYF.

This clone was seen a handful of times. This sequence joins TRBV6-1 and TRBJ2-5; TRBD1 agrees at 9 bases. V trimming: 1 base; J trimming: 1 base; junction bases outside the gene matches: 1. The germline gives CDR1 MNHNS, CDR2 SASEGT. CDR3 length equals 15 residues. The CDR3: CASSEVTGGQETQYF. The CDR3 nucleotides read TGTGCCAGCAGTGAAGTGACAGGGGGCCAAGAGACCCAGTACTTC.

The chain couples TRBV9 to TRBJ1-1; 7 nucleotides line up with TRBD1. CDR1 and CDR2 (germline): SGDLS, YYNGEE. V lost 3 bases, J lost 4 bases, and 12 bases stayed unmatched. The CDR3 runs 16 residues. Here the CDR3 reads CASSDRQGRVGTEAFF. The CDR3 nucleotides read TGTGCCAGCAGCGATAGACAGGGTCGGGTTGGCACTGAAGCTTTCTTT.

The V and J genes are TRBV20-1 and TRBJ1-1; TRBD1 might be the D (5 bases). Germline CDR1 is DFQATT and CDR2 is SNEGSKA (reference sequence). The CDR3 runs 11 residues. The V gene lost 5 bases and the J gene lost 10 bases, with 14 bases spanning the gap. The CDR3 protein is CSAPSGYRAFF. The CDR3 DNA is TGCAGTGCTCCATCAGGGTATAGAGCTTTCTTT.

The chain uses TRBV27 and TRBJ1-5, with D unresolved. The ends were cut back, 3 bases at V and 6 bases at J, with 12 bases in the middle. The CDR3 is made up of 14 amino acids. The germline CDR1 and CDR2 sequences are MNHEY and SMNVEV (reference sequence). The CDR3 sequence: CASSFGRGTQPQHF. CDR3 sequence (DNA): TGTGCCAGCAGTTTCGGGCGGGGAACTCAGCCCCAGCATTTT.

This clone was counted ten times or more. The chain employs TRBV7-2 and TRBJ2-5; D call uncertain. Trimming took off 3 bases at V and 7 bases at J, with 9 bases between the two ends. The CDR3 has 12 residues. Germline CDR1 and CDR2: SGHTA and FQGNSA. The CDR3 nucleotides are TGTGCCAGCAGCTTCGAGGTCGGGACCCAGTACTTC. This encodes CASSFEVGTQYF.

This chain uses TRBV6-1 with TRBJ1-3; D unresolved. The CDR3 contains 16 residues. With 2 bases removed from V and 0 bases from J, the gap between germline ends came to 11 bases. CDR1 is MNHNS and CDR2 is SASEGT in the germline V gene. This CDR3 is CASSETVPISGNTIYF. The CDR3 DNA reads TGTGCCAGCAGTGAAACGGTTCCGATCTCTGGAAACACCATATATTTT.

This sequence joins TRBV7-2 and TRBJ2-7; the match to TRBD2 covers 8 bases. Germline-derived CDR1 and CDR2 are SGHTA and FQGNSA. The CDR3 is made up of 15 amino acids. With 5 bases clipped from V and 2 bases from J, the junction kept 8 bases outside the gene matches. The CDR3: CASSRSGTDTYEQYF. The CDR3 region has the DNA TGTGCCAGCAGCCGTAGCGGGACCGACACCTACGAGCAGTACTTC.

The chain couples TRBV5-6 to TRBJ2-7, with 10 bases that match TRBD1. V shed 0 bases and J 0 bases; nucleotides not matched to a gene: 9. CDR3 length: 18 amino acids. The germline V gene encodes CDR1 SGHDT and CDR2 YYEEEE. In nucleotides, the CDR3 is TGTGCCAGCAGCTTGGTGGGCCGACAGGGGGCTCTCTCCTACGAGCAGTACTTC. Translated, it gives CASSLVGRQGALSYEQYF.

This chain links TRBV5-5 with TRBJ2-7, with 9 positions matching TRBD2. The germline V gene encodes CDR1 SGHKS and CDR2 YYEKEE (reference sequence). The V and J ends lost 6 bases and 4 bases, in that order; junction bases with no gene match: 11. The CDR3 spans 15 residues. CDR3 coding DNA: TGTGCCAGCAAACGGGCGGGAGGGCCTATATACGAGCAGTACTTC. Protein: CASKRAGGPIYEQYF.

V gene TRBV29-1 combines with J gene TRBJ2-5; D unclear. Germline CDR1 and CDR2: SQVTM and ANQGSEA. There are 10 residues in the CDR3. V lost 6 bases and J lost 4, with 6 bases in between. The chain's CDR3 is CSVVAETQYF. The CDR3 DNA is TGCAGCGTCGTGGCAGAGACCCAGTACTTC.

This clone was observed a single time. This rearrangement joins TRBV7-8 to TRBJ2-1; TRBD2 matches at 7 bases. The CDR3 length is 15 residues. Germline V CDR1 and CDR2: SGHVS, FQNEAQ. With 1 base clipped from V and 2 bases from J, the junction kept 2 bases outside the gene matches. CDR3 in DNA: TGTGCCAGCAGCTTAGAAGGGAGGGCCTACAATGAGCAGTTCTTC. Encoded protein: CASSLEGRAYNEQFF.